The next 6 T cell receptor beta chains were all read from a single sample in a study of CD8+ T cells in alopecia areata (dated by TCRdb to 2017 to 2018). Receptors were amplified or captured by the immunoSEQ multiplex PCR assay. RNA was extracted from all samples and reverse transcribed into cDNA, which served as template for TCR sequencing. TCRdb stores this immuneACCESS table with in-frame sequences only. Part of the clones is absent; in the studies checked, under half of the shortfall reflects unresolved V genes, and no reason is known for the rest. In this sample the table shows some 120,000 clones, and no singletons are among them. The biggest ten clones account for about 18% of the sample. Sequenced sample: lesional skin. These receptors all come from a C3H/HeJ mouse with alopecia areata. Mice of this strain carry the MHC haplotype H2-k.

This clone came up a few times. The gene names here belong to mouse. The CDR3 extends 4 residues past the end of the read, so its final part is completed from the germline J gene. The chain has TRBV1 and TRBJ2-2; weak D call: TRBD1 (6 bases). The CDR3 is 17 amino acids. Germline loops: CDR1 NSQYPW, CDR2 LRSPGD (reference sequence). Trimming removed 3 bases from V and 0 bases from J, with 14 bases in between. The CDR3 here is CTCSALRDTANTGQLYF. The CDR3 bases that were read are TGCACCTGCAGTGCGCTCCGGGACACCGCAAACACCGGG. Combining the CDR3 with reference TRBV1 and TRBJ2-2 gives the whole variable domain VTLLEQNPRWRLVPRGQAVNLRCILKNSQYPWMSWYQQDLQKQLQWLFTLRSPGDKEVKSLPGADYLATRVTDTELRLQVANMSQGRTLYCTCSALRDTANTGQLYFGEGSKLTVL.

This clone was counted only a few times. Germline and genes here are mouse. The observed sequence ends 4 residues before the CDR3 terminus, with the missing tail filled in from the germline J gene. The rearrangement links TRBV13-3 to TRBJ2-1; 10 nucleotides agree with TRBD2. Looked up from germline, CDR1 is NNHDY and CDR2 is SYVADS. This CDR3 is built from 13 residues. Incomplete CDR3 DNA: TGTGCCAGCAGTGCTGGGGGGGCAGCT. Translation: CASSAGGAA. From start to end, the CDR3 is CASSAGGAAEQFF.

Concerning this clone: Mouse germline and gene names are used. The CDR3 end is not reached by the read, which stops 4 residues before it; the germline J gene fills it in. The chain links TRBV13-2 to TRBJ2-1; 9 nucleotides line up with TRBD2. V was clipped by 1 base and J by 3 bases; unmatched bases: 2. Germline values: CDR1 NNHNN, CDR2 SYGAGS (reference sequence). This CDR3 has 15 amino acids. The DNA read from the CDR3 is TGTGCCAGCGGTGATCTGGGGGGGTCCTATGCT. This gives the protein CASGDLGGSYA. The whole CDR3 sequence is CASGDLGGSYAEQFF.

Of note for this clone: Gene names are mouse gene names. The covered CDR3 bases are TGCACCTGCAGTGCAGAGGACAATCTTAACCAAGAC. Translation: CTCSAEDNLNQD. The complete CDR3 protein is CTCSAEDNLNQDTQYF. The V call is TRBV1, the J call TRBJ2-5, with a tentative D call TRBD1 (5 bases). Read data end 4 residues before the CDR3 end; the end is taken from the germline J gene. V lost 0 bases to trimming and J lost 0 bases, with 10 bases between them. The CDR3 runs to 16 residues. Germline-derived CDR1 and CDR2 are NSQYPW and LRSPGD (reference sequence). The full variable domain, completed using reference TRBV1 and TRBJ2-5, is VTLLEQNPRWRLVPRGQAVNLRCILKNSQYPWMSWYQQDLQKQLQWLFTLRSPGDKEVKSLPGADYLATRVTDTELRLQVANMSQGRTLYCTCSAEDNLNQDTQYFGPGTRLLVL.

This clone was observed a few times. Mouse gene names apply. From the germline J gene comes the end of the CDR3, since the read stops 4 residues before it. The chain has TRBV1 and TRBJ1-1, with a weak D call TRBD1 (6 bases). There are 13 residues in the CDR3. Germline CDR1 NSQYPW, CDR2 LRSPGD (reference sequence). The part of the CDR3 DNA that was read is TGCACCTGCAGTGCAGATAACAGGGAA. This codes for CTCSADNRE. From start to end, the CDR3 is CTCSADNREEVFF.

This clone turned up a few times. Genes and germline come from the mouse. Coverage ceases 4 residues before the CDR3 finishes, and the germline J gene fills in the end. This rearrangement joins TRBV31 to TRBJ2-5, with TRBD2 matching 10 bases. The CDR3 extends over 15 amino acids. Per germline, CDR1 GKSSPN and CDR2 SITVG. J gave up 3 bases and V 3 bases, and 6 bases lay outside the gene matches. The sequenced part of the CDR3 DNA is TGTGCCTGGAGCTTTCCGGGACTGGGGCAAGAC. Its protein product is CAWSFPGLGQD. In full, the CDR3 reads CAWSFPGLGQDTQYF.